Reported below is one T cell receptor (beta chain). CDR3 length equals 15 residues. Germline V gene lookup returns CDR1 MNHEY and CDR2 SVGAGI. J was trimmed by 4 bases and V by 6 bases; bases with no gene match: 11. This sample is part of a study of T cell responses to AZD1222 COVID-19 vaccine. Sequencing used immunoSEQ multiplex PCR; TCRdb keeps in-frame clones, though not all of them. The data contain 170,000 or so clones, approximately 90% of them singletons. The rearrangement links TRBV6-5 to TRBJ1-2; 7 nucleotides align to TRBD1. The clonotype originates from an adult in good health. The sample consisted of peripheral blood, taken on day 0 of AZD1222 vaccination. The chain's CDR3 is CASRFSPGQRYGYTF. DNA of the CDR3: TGTGCCAGCAGATTTTCGCCGGGACAGCGCTATGGCTACACCTTC.